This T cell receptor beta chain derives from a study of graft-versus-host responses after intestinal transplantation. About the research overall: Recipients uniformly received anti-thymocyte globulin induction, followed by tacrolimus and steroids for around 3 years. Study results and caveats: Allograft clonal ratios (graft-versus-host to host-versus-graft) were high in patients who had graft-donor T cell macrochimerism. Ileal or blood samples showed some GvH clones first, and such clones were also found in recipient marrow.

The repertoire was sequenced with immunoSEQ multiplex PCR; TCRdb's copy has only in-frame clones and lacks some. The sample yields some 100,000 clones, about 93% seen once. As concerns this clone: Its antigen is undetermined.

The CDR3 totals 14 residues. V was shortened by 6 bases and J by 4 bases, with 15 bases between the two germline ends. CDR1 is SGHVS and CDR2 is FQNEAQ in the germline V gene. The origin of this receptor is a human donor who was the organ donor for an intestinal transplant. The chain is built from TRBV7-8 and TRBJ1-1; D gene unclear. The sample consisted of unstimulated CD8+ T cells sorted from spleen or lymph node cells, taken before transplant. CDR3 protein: CASSPTDGSTEAFF. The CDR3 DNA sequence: TGTGCCAGCAGTCCTACCGACGGGTCCACTGAAGCTTTCTTT.